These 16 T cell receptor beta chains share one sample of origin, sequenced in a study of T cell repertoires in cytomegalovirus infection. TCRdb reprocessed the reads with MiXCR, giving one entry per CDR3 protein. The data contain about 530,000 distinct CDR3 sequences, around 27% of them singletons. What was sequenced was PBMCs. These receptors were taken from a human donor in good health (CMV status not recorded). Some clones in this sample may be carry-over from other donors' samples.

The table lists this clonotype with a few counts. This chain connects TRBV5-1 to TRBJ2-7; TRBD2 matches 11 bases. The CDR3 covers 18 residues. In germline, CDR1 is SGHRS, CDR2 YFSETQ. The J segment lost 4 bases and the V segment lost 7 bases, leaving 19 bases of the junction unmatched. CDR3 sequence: CASRDPPGTSGKEYEQYF. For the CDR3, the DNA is TGCGCCAGCCGGGACCCGCCCGGGACTAGCGGTAAAGAATACGAGCAGTACTTC.

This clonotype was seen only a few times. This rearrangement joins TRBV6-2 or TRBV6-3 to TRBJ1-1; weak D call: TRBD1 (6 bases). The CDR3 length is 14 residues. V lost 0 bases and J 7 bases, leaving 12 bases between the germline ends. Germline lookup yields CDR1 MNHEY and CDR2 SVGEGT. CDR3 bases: TGTGCCAGCAGTTACTCAGGGGGGAGAAATGAAGCTTTCTTT. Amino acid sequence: CASSYSGGRNEAFF.

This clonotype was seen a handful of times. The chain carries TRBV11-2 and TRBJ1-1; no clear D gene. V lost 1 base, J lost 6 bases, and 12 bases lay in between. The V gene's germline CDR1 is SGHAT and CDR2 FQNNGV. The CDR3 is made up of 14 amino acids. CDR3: CASSLGSRGAEAFF. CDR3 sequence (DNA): TGTGCCAGCAGCTTAGGATCCAGAGGCGCTGAAGCTTTCTTT.

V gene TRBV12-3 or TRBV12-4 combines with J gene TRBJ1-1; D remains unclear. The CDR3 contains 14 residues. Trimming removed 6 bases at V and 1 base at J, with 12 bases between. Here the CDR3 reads CASSLDGSNTEAFF. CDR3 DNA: TGTGCCAGCAGCCTTGATGGGTCGAACACTGAAGCTTTCTTT.

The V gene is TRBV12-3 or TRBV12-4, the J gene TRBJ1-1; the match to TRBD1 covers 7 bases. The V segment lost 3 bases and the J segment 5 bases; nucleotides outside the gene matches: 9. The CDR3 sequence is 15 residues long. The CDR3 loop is CASSLEGGAVTEAFF. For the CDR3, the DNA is TGTGCCAGCAGTTTGGAAGGGGGCGCGGTGACTGAAGCTTTCTTT.

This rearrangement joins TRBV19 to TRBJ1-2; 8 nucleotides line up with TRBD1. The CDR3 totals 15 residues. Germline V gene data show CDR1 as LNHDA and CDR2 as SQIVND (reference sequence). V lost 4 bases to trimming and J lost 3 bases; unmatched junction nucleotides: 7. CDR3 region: CASSTPGQADYGYTF. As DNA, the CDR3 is TGTGCCAGTAGTACCCCGGGACAGGCTGACTATGGCTACACCTTC.

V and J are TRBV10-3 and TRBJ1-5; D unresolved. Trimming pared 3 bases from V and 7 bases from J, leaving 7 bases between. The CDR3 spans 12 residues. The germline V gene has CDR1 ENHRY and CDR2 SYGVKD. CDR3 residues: CAISDFGQPQHF. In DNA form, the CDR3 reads TGTGCCATCAGTGATTTTGGACAGCCCCAGCATTTT.

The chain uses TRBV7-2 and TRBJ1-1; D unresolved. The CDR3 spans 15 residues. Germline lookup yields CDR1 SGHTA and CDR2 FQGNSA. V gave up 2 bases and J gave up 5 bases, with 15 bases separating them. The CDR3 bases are TGTGCCAGCAGCTTATTGGTCACACAAAGGACTGAAGCTTTCTTT. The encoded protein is CASSLLVTQRTEAFF.

As DNA, the CDR3 is TGTGCCAGCAGCCCCGGTTATAACGAGCAGTACGTC. Protein product: CASSPGYNEQYV. This chain connects TRBV11-2 to TRBJ2-7; D remains unclear. Trimming took off 5 bases at V and 5 bases at J, with 10 bases between the two ends. This CDR3 is 12 amino acids long. Germline values: CDR1 SGHAT, CDR2 FQNNGV.

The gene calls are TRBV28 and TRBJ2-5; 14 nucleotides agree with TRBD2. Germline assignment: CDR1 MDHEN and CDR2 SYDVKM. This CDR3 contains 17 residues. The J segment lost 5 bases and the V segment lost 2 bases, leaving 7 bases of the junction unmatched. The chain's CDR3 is CASSLPTSGRALETQYF. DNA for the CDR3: TGTGCCAGCAGTTTACCGACTAGCGGGAGGGCCCTGGAGACCCAGTACTTC.

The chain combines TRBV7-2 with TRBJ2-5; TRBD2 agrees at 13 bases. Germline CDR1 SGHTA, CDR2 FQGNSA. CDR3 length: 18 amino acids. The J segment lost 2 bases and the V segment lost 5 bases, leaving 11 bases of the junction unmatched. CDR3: CASSARRGTSGTQETQYF. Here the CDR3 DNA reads TGTGCCAGCAGCGCTAGGAGGGGGACTAGCGGGACGCAAGAGACCCAGTACTTC.

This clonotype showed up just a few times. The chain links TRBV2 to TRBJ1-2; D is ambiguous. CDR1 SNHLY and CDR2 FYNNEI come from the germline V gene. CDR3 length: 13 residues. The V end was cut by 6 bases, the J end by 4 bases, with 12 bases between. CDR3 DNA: TGTGCCAGCAGGTCACTCGACTTCTATGGCTACACCTTC. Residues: CASRSLDFYGYTF.

The CDR3 here is CASSHLSGLAGLAATQYF. The CDR3 DNA is TGCGCCAGCAGCCATTTATCTGGACTAGCGGGACTAGCAGCGACCCAGTACTTC. The rearrangement links TRBV4-1 to TRBJ2-5; 12 bases match TRBD2. V lost 3 bases and J lost 7; bases outside the gene matches: 15. Germline lookup yields CDR1 MGHRA and CDR2 YSYEKL. CDR3 length equals 18 residues.

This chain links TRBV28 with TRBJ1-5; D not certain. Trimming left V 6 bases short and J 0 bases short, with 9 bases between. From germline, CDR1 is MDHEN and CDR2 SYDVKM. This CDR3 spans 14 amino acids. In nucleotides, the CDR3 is TGTGCCAGCAGCGCAGTTTATAGCAATCAGCCCCAGCATTTT. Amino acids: CASSAVYSNQPQHF.

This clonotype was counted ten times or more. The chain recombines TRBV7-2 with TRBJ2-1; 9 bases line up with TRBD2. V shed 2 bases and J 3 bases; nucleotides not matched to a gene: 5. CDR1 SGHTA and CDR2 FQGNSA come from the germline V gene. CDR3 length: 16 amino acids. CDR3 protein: CASSLSPREGYNEQFF. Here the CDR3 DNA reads TGTGCCAGCAGCTTAAGTCCGCGGGAGGGCTACAATGAGCAGTTCTTC.

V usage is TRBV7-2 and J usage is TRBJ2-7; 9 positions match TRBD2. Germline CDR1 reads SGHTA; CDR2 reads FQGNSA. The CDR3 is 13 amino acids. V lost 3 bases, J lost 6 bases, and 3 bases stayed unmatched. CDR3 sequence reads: CASSLLAGCEQYF. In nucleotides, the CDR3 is TGTGCCAGCAGCTTGCTAGCGGGGTGCGAGCAGTACTTC. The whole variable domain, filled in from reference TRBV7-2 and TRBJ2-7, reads GAGVSQSPSNKVTEKGKDVELRCDPISGHTALYWYRQSLGQGLEFLIYFQGNSAPDKSGLPSDRFSAERTGGSVSTLTIQRTQQEDSAVYLCASSLLAGCEQYFGPGTRLTVT.